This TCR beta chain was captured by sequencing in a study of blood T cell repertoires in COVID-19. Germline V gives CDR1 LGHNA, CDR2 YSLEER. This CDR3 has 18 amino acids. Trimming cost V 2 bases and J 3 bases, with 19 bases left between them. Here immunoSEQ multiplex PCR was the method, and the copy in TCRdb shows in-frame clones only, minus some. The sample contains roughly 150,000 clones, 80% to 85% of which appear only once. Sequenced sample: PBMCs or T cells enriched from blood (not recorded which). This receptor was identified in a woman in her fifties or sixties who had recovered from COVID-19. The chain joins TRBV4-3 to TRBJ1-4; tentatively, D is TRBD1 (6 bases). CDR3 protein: CASSQLGQRGNPNEKLFF. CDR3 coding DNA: TGCGCCAGCAGCCAATTAGGACAGCGGGGCAATCCTAATGAAAAACTGTTTTTT.